One sample yielded the 26 T cell receptor beta chains listed below, sequenced in a study of T cells in Graves' hyperthyroidism and ophthalmopathy. Amplification of TCR beta CDR3 regions was performed using RNA transcripts as template. Primed by the HTBI set, a first-round RT-PCR was run on the TCR CDR3. TCRdb ran MiXCR on the multiplex PCR reads and lists one entry per CDR3 protein. The sample lists about 200,000 distinct CDR3 sequences, around 20% occurring once. What was sequenced was blood. The source is a man aged 40-49 years with Graves' hyperthyroidism.

The chain carries TRBV7-3 and TRBJ2-1; 14 bases fit TRBD2. Germline trimming cut 5 bases from V and 7 bases from J; bases unmatched to any gene: 4. The germline V gene encodes CDR1 SGHTA and CDR2 FQGTGA. The CDR3 loop spans 15 amino acids. The CDR3 region has the DNA TGTGCCAGCAGCCGACTAGCGGGGGGGTCAAATGAGCAGTTCTTC. Translating gives CASSRLAGGSNEQFF.

This clonotype was seen more than once but under ten times. This rearrangement joins TRBV6-1 to TRBJ1-1; D is ambiguous. The CDR3 extends over 10 amino acids. Germline V gene data show CDR1 as MNHNS and CDR2 as SASEGT. The CDR3 bases are TGTGTTGTCAAATACACTGAAGCTTTCTTT. Translating gives CVVKYTEAFF.

The V gene is TRBV24-1, the J gene TRBJ2-2, with TRBD1 matching over 7 bases. Germline assignment: CDR1 KGHDR and CDR2 SFDVKD. The V gene end was trimmed by 7 bases and the J gene end by 2 bases; junction bases not matched to a gene: 6. This CDR3 comprises 15 residues. The CDR3 DNA follows: TGTGCCACCAGACCCGGGACAGCTAACACCGGGGAGCTGTTTTTT. Protein sequence: CATRPGTANTGELFF.

This rearrangement joins TRBV2 to TRBJ2-3; weak D call: TRBD1 (6 bases). The CDR3 contains 16 residues. The V end was cut by 6 bases, the J end by 1 base, with 17 bases between. Germline V lookup: CDR1 SNHLY, CDR2 FYNNEI. The CDR3 coding sequence is TGTGCCAGCAGAAATGAACAGGGCGTGGGCACAGATACGCAGTATTTT. Amino acids: CASRNEQGVGTDTQYF.

This clonotype showed up just once. Possible read error: a much larger clone is one base away. The chain links TRBV6-1 to TRBJ2-7, with 8 nucleotides matching TRBD1. The CDR3 runs 13 residues. The germline V gene encodes CDR1 MNHNS and CDR2 SASEGT. In nucleotides, the CDR3 is TGTGCCAGCAGTGGTCAGGGGGCCGGCGAGCAGCACTTC. Translation: CASSGQGAGEQHF.

This clonotype was detected only a few times. The V and J genes are TRBV6-1 and TRBJ1-2; 7 nucleotides line up with TRBD1. This CDR3 is built from 12 residues. V trimming: 7 bases; J trimming: 8 bases; junction bases outside the gene matches: 7. Germline values: CDR1 MNHNS, CDR2 SASEGT. CDR3 protein: CASTQTGRGYTF. DNA for the CDR3: TGTGCCAGCACCCAGACAGGGCGAGGCTACACCTTC.

With respect to this clonotype: The conserved phenylalanine or tryptophan is not found at the CDR3 terminus, so this likely reflects a read error. The J gene is TRBJ2-3, the V gene TRBV24-1; TRBD1 matches at 8 bases. Unmatched junction bases numbered 3, after V lost 4 bases and J lost 1 base. This CDR3 region has 15 residues. Germline CDR1 is KGHDR and CDR2 is SFDVKD. The CDR3 sequence: CATSESGQGTDTQYY. The CDR3 DNA sequence: TGTGCCACCAGTGAGTCGGGACAGGGCACAGATACGCAGTATTAT.

Ten or more counts support this clonotype. The chain uses TRBV30 and TRBJ2-3; weak D call: TRBD1 (6 bases). This CDR3 contains 15 residues. The germline V and J ends were trimmed by 1 base and 2 bases, with 13 bases remaining between them. CDR1 and CDR2 from the germline V gene are GTSNPN and SVGIG (reference sequence). The CDR3 sequence is CAWSGGRRDTDTQYF. The CDR3 DNA is TGTGCCTGGAGTGGGGGGCGGAGAGACACAGATACGCAGTATTTT.

V usage is TRBV4-3 and J usage is TRBJ2-2, with D uncertain. CDR1 and CDR2 (germline): LGHNA, YSLEER. There are 12 residues in the CDR3. Trimming took 3 bases from V and 5 from J, leaving 4 bases between them. CDR3 sequence reads: CASSHATGELFF. The CDR3 nucleotides read TGCGCCAGCAGCCATGCGACCGGGGAGCTGTTTTTT.

This clonotype was found a few times. The rearrangement joins TRBV19 to TRBJ2-2; TRBD2 might be the D (6 bases). Germline V gene sequence: CDR1 LNHDA, CDR2 SQIVND (reference sequence). The V end lost 1 base, the J end lost 0 bases, and 6 bases lay between the germline ends. This CDR3 has 15 amino acids. The CDR3 spells CASSIGGANTGELFF. CDR3 coding DNA: TGTGCCAGTAGTATAGGCGGGGCGAACACCGGGGAGCTGTTTTTT.

This clonotype was seen repeatedly, ten times or more. V usage is TRBV27 and J usage is TRBJ2-5; 7 bases align to TRBD1. With 7 bases clipped from V and 0 bases from J, the junction kept 5 bases outside the gene matches. CDR1 MNHEY and CDR2 SMNVEV come from the germline V gene (reference sequence). This CDR3 comprises 14 residues. The CDR3 protein is CASTKDRYQETQYF. The CDR3 DNA follows: TGTGCCAGCACCAAGGACAGGTACCAAGAGACCCAGTACTTC.

At least ten counts were recorded for this clonotype. The rearrangement links TRBV5-1 to TRBJ2-6; D call uncertain. Trimming removed 0 bases from V and 1 base from J, with 11 bases in between. CDR1 and CDR2 from the germline V gene are SGHRS and YFSETQ. The CDR3 is made up of 17 amino acids. CDR3 coding DNA: TGCGCCAGCAGCTTGGCAGTGGGTCGATCTGGGGCCAACGTCCTGACTTTC. Residues: CASSLAVGRSGANVLTF.

Many counts were recorded for this clonotype. The V gene is TRBV11-2, the J gene TRBJ2-5; TRBD2 aligns across 8 bases. V was pared by 5 bases and J by 3 bases, with 14 bases of the junction left unmatched. Per germline, CDR1 SGHAT and CDR2 FQNNGV. The CDR3 extends over 17 amino acids. In DNA form, the CDR3 reads TGTGCCAGCAGCCTCCAGGAGGGACTAGTAAAGGAAGAGACCCAGTACTTC. Translating it yields CASSLQEGLVKEETQYF.

The table lists this clonotype with many counts. J is TRBJ1-1 and V is TRBV9; a possible D gene is TRBD1 (6 bases). V lost 1 base, J lost 3 bases, and 13 bases lay in between. Per germline, CDR1 SGDLS and CDR2 YYNGEE. This CDR3 has 15 residues. The CDR3 DNA reads as TGTGCCAGCAGCGTAAAAGGGGGGGGGCACACTGAAGCTTTCTTT. This translates into CASSVKGGGHTEAFF.

This clonotype was counted between two and nine times. This rearrangement joins TRBV6-2 or TRBV6-3 to TRBJ2-7, with D maybe TRBD1 (6 bases). V was pared by 6 bases and J by 2 bases, with 14 bases between. In germline, CDR1 is MNHEY, CDR2 SVGEGT. The CDR3 has 14 residues. In DNA form, the CDR3 reads TGTGCCAGCAGGGGGACATCCGGGGCCTACGAGCAGTACTTC. It yields the protein CASRGTSGAYEQYF.

The V and J genes are TRBV7-3 and TRBJ1-2; TRBD1 aligns across 9 bases. The CDR3 contains 14 residues. The germline CDR1 and CDR2 sequences are SGHTA and FQGTGA. With V trimmed by 5 bases and J by 8 bases, 9 bases remained unmatched. The CDR3 is CASSPGQGLRGYTF. CDR3 nucleotides: TGTGCCAGCAGCCCTGGACAGGGGCTTCGAGGCTACACCTTC.

This clonotype has at least ten counts. CDR3 in DNA: TGTGCCAGCAGTCACAGGGCTGCACCCGGGGAGCTGTTTTTT. Translated: CASSHRAAPGELFF. The rearrangement links TRBV27 to TRBJ2-2, with D possibly being TRBD1 (6 bases). Per germline, CDR1 MNHEY and CDR2 SMNVEV (reference sequence). The V end lost 5 bases, the J end lost 6 bases, and 13 bases lay between the germline ends. The CDR3 runs 14 residues.

This clonotype was found many times. V and J are TRBV6-2 or TRBV6-3 and TRBJ2-2; D unresolved. V lost 8 bases to trimming and J lost 4 bases, with 8 bases between them. CDR3 length: 12 amino acids. Germline CDR1 reads MNHEY; CDR2 reads SVGEGT. CDR3 sequence (DNA): TGTGCCAGCCAGGATGGCACCGGGGAGCTGTTTTTT. This translates into CASQDGTGELFF.

The table lists this clonotype with many counts. This chain joins TRBV20-1 and TRBJ1-1; possibly TRBD1 for D (5 bases). Looked up from germline, CDR1 is DFQATT and CDR2 is SNEGSKA (reference sequence). V was clipped by 1 base and J by 4 bases, with 10 bases between them. The CDR3 consists of 13 residues. The chain's CDR3 is CSARAGGITEAFF. The CDR3 region has the DNA TGCAGTGCTAGAGCGGGGGGGATCACTGAAGCTTTCTTT.

This clonotype was detected many times. V usage is TRBV7-8 and J usage is TRBJ2-1; 7 bases fit TRBD2. The junction had 3 bases not matched to a gene; V was cut back by 5 bases and J by 2 bases. In germline, CDR1 is SGHVS, CDR2 FQNEAQ. CDR3 length equals 14 residues. CDR3 loop: CASSGGEPYNEQFF. Written as DNA, the CDR3 is TGTGCCAGCAGCGGGGGGGAGCCCTACAATGAGCAGTTCTTC.

Only a few counts were recorded for this clonotype. This could be a read error, since a much larger clone is one nucleotide away. The chain combines TRBV13 with TRBJ2-7; D remains unclear. There are 15 residues in the CDR3. CDR1 PRHDT and CDR2 FYEKMQ come from the germline V gene (reference sequence). Here the CDR3 DNA reads TGTGCCAGCAGCCGGTACCGAGTCGGCTCCTACGAGCGGTACTTC. This codes for CASSRYRVGSYERYF.

The J gene is TRBJ1-5, the V gene TRBV6-1, with D unresolved. V lost 3 bases and J 3 bases, leaving 9 bases between the germline ends. The CDR3 length is 14 residues. The germline gives CDR1 MNHNS, CDR2 SASEGT. CDR3 sequence reads: CASSEMAHNQPQHF. CDR3 DNA sequence: TGTGCCAGCAGTGAGATGGCCCACAATCAGCCCCAGCATTTT.

This clonotype has at least ten counts. This chain connects TRBV29-1 to TRBJ2-1; tentative D call: TRBD1 (6 bases). Trimming removed 0 bases at V and 7 bases at J, with 13 bases between. This CDR3 has 14 residues. Germline CDR1 reads SQVTM; CDR2 reads ANQGSEA. CDR3 nucleotide sequence: TGCAGCGTTGAAGAGGGGGCTTTAGGTAATGAGCAGTTCTTC. Translated: CSVEEGALGNEQFF.

This clonotype came up many times. The chain couples TRBV6-7 to TRBJ2-7, with D unclear. TRBV6-7 counts as an open reading frame of uncertain function. This CDR3 region has 11 residues. V lost 3 bases and J 6 bases, leaving 6 bases between the germline ends. The DNA of the CDR3 is TGTGCCAGCAGTTATCTTGTCGAGCAGTACTTC. It is translated as CASSYLVEQYF.

In its sample, this clonotype was seen many times. CDR3 sequence (DNA): TGTGCCAGCAGCCCAAGTCGGCAGCGTGGTGCCGGGGAGCTGTTTTTT. Protein sequence: CASSPSRQRGAGELFF. V gene TRBV7-3 combines with J gene TRBJ2-2; D gene unclear. Germline-derived CDR1 and CDR2 are SGHTA and FQGTGA. V lost 5 bases to trimming and J lost 6 bases, with 19 bases between them. The CDR3 loop spans 16 amino acids.

This clonotype was observed at least ten times. The chain employs TRBV7-8 and TRBJ2-7; unclear D gene. V lost 0 bases, J lost 0 bases, and 6 bases lay in between. Germline V gives CDR1 SGHVS, CDR2 FQNEAQ. This CDR3 contains 14 residues. The CDR3 reads CASSLAESSYEQYF. For the CDR3, the DNA is TGTGCCAGCAGCTTAGCGGAGAGCTCCTACGAGCAGTACTTC.